The present TCR beta chain was sequenced within a study of T cells after yellow fever vaccination. Study outcomes and limitations: Post-booster samples contained most primary-vaccination clones (approximately 96% CD4, about 90% CD8). A limited proportion of clonotypes was detected within both the CD4 and CD8 compartments.

Germline trimming cut 1 base from V and 4 bases from J; bases unmatched to any gene: 13. The CDR3 is 18 amino acids. Germline assignment: CDR1 SGHTA and CDR2 FQGNSA. UMIs and a universal primer site were added when TCR cDNA was made by 5'RACE template switching. MiXCR was run by TCRdb on the 5' RACE reads, yielding one entry per CDR3 protein. The sample records hundreds of thousands of distinct CDR3 sequences, over 15% being singletons. Worth noting for this clonotype: Antigen unknown.

Material: PBMCs, obtained 15 days after the yellow fever booster vaccination. This TCR derives from a man aged 25 to 45 who received the YFV17D yellow fever vaccine. The J gene is TRBJ2-7, the V gene TRBV7-2, with TRBD2 matching over 10 bases. This chain's CDR3 is CASSLVGWASGSGYEQYF. The CDR3 DNA reads as TGTGCCAGCAGCTTAGTGGGGTGGGCTAGCGGGAGTGGGTACGAGCAGTACTTC.